These T cell receptor beta chains were read from a single sample in a study of cytomegalovirus exposure and HLA in healthy donors. Measured with immunoSEQ multiplex PCR; TCRdb has only the in-frame clones, and not every one. The sample has about 97,000 clones, 73% seen once; the top ten hold roughly 4%. The sequencing input was PBMCs. The source of these receptors is a man aged 40-50 years in good health and CMV-seronegative. Both conserved end residues are part of each CDR3. A D gene is named only where the DNA matches it firmly. Part of the rows lack a size; the others show once, few, many or a class for expanded clones.

d_call clone_size j_call v_call cdr3_nt cdr3_aa
. . TRBJ2-5 TRBV5-4 TGTGCCACCCCGCGTGTGGAGACCCAGTACTTC CATPRVETQYF
. . TRBJ1-6 TRBV4-1 TGCGCCAGCAGCCAGCGGTATTCACCCCTCCACTTT CASSQRYSPLHF
TRBD1 . TRBJ2-7 TRBV5-6 TGTGCCAGCAGCTGGGACAGGGGCTACGAGCAGTACTTC CASSWDRGYEQYF
. once TRBJ1-5 TRBV2 TGTGCCAGCAGTAAAGACGGTAGCAATCAGCCCCAGCATTTT CASSKDGSNQPQHF
. . TRBJ2-5 TRBV27 TGTGCCACCGTGGACTTACAAGAGACCCAGTACTTC CATVDLQETQYF
. . TRBJ1-4 TRBV2 TGTGCCAGCAGAGCAGGCTCCAGGGGCCGAGGAGATACTAATGAAAAACTGTTTTTT CASRAGSRGRGDTNEKLFF
. . TRBJ2-7 TRBV5-1 TGCGCCAGCAGCTTGGGGGGGGCAGGGGGAGGCTACGAGCAGTACTTC CASSLGGAGGGYEQYF
. . TRBJ1-2 TRBV5-4 TGTGCCAGCAGCTTGGATTCTACGGGGGGCCGGAACTATGGCTACACCTTC CASSLDSTGGRNYGYTF
TRBD1 . TRBJ1-6 TRBV6-5 TGTGCCAGCAGTTACTCGTCCAGGGGGCCACCCCTCCACTTT CASSYSSRGPPLHF
TRBD2 . TRBJ2-3 TRBV10-3 TGTGCCATCAGTGGAAACCTAGCGGGGGGAATGAATACGCAGTATTTT CAISGNLAGGMNTQYF
TRBD1 many TRBJ1-2 TRBV6-6 TGTGCCAGCAGTCAATCGGACAGGGGCTATGGCTACACCTTC CASSQSDRGYGYTF
. . TRBJ2-7 TRBV9 TGTGCCAGCAGCGTAGGGAGTCTCGGCAGGGACTACGAGCAGTACTTC CASSVGSLGRDYEQYF
TRBD1 . TRBJ2-1 TRBV29-1 TGCAGCGTTGAAGAGGTCGGTTTAGGGACAGGGTCCTACAATGAGCAGTTCTTC CSVEEVGLGTGSYNEQFF
TRBD1 few TRBJ1-5 TRBV7-9 TGTGCCAGCAGCTTAGGACAGGGTCGTGGTGGAGGGGGAGATCAGCCCCAGCATTTT CASSLGQGRGGGGDQPQHF
. . TRBJ2-4 TRBV7-2 TGTGCCAGCGGAAATAGGGGCATTCAGTACTTC CASGNRGIQYF
. once TRBJ2-5 TRBV4-2 TGTGCCAGCAGCTTATCGCCACGGGGACAAGAGACCCAGTACTTC CASSLSPRGQETQYF
. . TRBJ2-2 TRBV7-2 TGTGCCAGCAGCTTTAAGAGCTCCCGGGAGCTGTTTTTT CASSFKSSRELFF
TRBD1 . TRBJ2-7 TRBV2 TGTGCCAGCAGTGAAGCGTTCGCCGGGACAGGGGGCCAGGACGAGCAGTACTTC CASSEAFAGTGGQDEQYF
TRBD1 . TRBJ1-1 TRBV18 TGTGCCAGCTCACCCCCAGACAGGGTACGAGTTGAAGCTTTCTTT CASSPPDRVRVEAFF
. . TRBJ2-3 TRBV5-6 TGTGCCAGCAGCTACGACAGTCGACGCACAGATACGCAGTATTTT CASSYDSRRTDTQYF
. few TRBJ2-3 TRBV5-1 TGCGCCAGCAGATCCCCAGGGGCAGATACGCAGTATTTT CASRSPGADTQYF
TRBD1 . TRBJ2-5 TRBV7-9 TGTGCCAGCAGGCCCCGGGACAGGGAGACCCAGTACTTC CASRPRDRETQYF
. . TRBJ1-6 TRBV4-3 TGCGCCAGCAGCCAAGTTCTAGACCCAAATTCACCCCTCCACTTT CASSQVLDPNSPLHF
. . TRBJ2-2 TRBV28 TGTGCCAGCAGGGTGACTCGTACCACCGGGGAGCTGTTTTTT CASRVTRTTGELFF
. . TRBJ1-5 TRBV5-8 TGTGCCAGCAGCTTGCTTGTGACAGAATTAAATCAGCCCCAGCATTTT CASSLLVTELNQPQHF
TRBD1 . TRBJ2-2 TRBV7-2 TGTGCCAGCAGCTTAAGGTCAGGGGGAAGGGAGCTGTTTTTT CASSLRSGGRELFF
. . TRBJ1-1 TRBV4-2 TGTGCCAGCAGCCGGGAGAGGTCCCGGGACACTGAAGCTTTCTTT CASSRERSRDTEAFF
TRBD1 . TRBJ1-5 TRBV28 TGTGCCAGCAGTTTAGTTACCATCGTGGACAGGGATCGGAGGAATCAGCCCCAGCATTTT CASSLVTIVDRDRRNQPQHF
. . TRBJ1-6 TRBV4-1 TGCGCCAGCAGCCAAGGGGCCCAGGGTCGTTCACCCCTCCACTTT CASSQGAQGRSPLHF
TRBD1 . TRBJ2-7 TRBV5-1 TGCGCCAGCAGCTTGGGACGGGACAGCAACTACGAGCAGTACTTC CASSLGRDSNYEQYF
. . TRBJ2-5 TRBV5-4 TGTGCCAGCAGCTTTGAGGGAAACCAAGAGACCCAGTACTTC CASSFEGNQETQYF
TRBD2 . TRBJ2-3 TRBV13 TGTGCCAGCAGCTTAGCGGGGGGGAGCACAGATACGCAGTATTTT CASSLAGGSTDTQYF
TRBD1 few TRBJ1-4 TRBV6-1 TGTGCCAGCAGTGACCTTTACGGGACAGCTAATGAAAAACTGTTTTTT CASSDLYGTANEKLFF
. . TRBJ2-5 TRBV5-6 TGTGCCAGCAGCTCGAGGGAAATGGGGGAGACCCAGTACTTC CASSSREMGETQYF
. . TRBJ2-1 TRBV5-1 TGCGCCAGCAGCTCGGTATCCTACAATGAGCAGTTCTTC CASSSVSYNEQFF
TRBD2 . TRBJ2-2 TRBV6-6 TGTGCCAGCAGTTATTTAGCGGGGGGGCCAAATGGGGAGCTGTTTTTT CASSYLAGGPNGELFF
. . TRBJ1-5 TRBV4-3 TGCGCCAGCAGCCAAGAGAGGACAGCGAATCAGCCCCAGCATTTT CASSQERTANQPQHF
. . TRBJ2-1 TRBV6-5 TGTGCCAGCAGTTACTCGACACCCGACTACAATGAGCAGTTCTTC CASSYSTPDYNEQFF
. . TRBJ2-7 TRBV7-9 TGTGCCAGCAGCCCGCAGAGGGACGAGCAGTACTTC CASSPQRDEQYF
TRBD1 . TRBJ1-2 TRBV27 TGTGCCAGCAAGCTACAGGGGCGGGATGGCTACACCTTC CASKLQGRDGYTF
TRBD1 . TRBJ2-2 TRBV2 TGTGCCAGCAATATACAGGACAGGGTGACGACCGGGGAGCTGTTTTTT CASNIQDRVTTGELFF
. . TRBJ2-1 TRBV19 TGTGCCAGTAGTATTATTGGGAGCATCTACAATGAGCAGTTCTTC CASSIIGSIYNEQFF
. . TRBJ1-6 TRBV18 TGTGCCAGCTCACCAACCAGGGGTGATTCACCCCTCCACTTT CASSPTRGDSPLHF
TRBD2 . TRBJ2-5 TRBV7-9 TGTGCCAGCAGCTTGGCGGGACTAGCTGGGGAGACCCAGTACTTC CASSLAGLAGETQYF
TRBD2 . TRBJ2-5 TRBV7-9 TGTGCCAGCAGCCCACCCGCGCCTCGGCCCAGCGGGGGGACCCAGTACTTC CASSPPAPRPSGGTQYF
. . TRBJ1-1 TRBV7-2 TGTGCCAGCAGCTTGAGGAGAGGCACTGAAGCTTTCTTT CASSLRRGTEAFF
. . TRBJ2-7 TRBV6-5 TGTGCCAGCAGTTGGGGCGGCGAGTCCTACGAGCAGTACTTC CASSWGGESYEQYF
. . TRBJ1-2 TRBV9 TGTGCCAGCAGCGTGGGAGCTTGGAGCTATGGCTACACCTTC CASSVGAWSYGYTF
TRBD1 . TRBJ1-5 TRBV2 TGTGCCAGCAGTGAAGAAGTAGGGGGCGGGCAGCCCCAGCATTTT CASSEEVGGGQPQHF
. . TRBJ1-1 TRBV18 TGTGCCAGCTCACCGAACTTACTCAGGGCTGGCGGCACTGAAGCTTTCTTT CASSPNLLRAGGTEAFF
. . TRBJ1-1 TRBV25-1 TGTGCCAGCAGTGAATTGGAGGTGAACACTGAAGCTTTCTTT CASSELEVNTEAFF
TRBD1 few TRBJ1-4 TRBV6-1 TGTGCCAGCAGTGATGGACCGGGACAGGGGAATGAAAAACTGTTTTTT CASSDGPGQGNEKLFF
TRBD1 . TRBJ2-2 TRBV7-8 TGTGCCAGCAGCTTAAGGGGGCGCGGAACCGGGGAGCTGTTTTTT CASSLRGRGTGELFF